The 7 T cell receptor beta chains below were found in one sample sequenced in a study of prognosis after radiotherapy for stage I lung cancer. Using two-round multiplex PCR, the authors amplified TCR beta CDR3 from genomic DNA. The authors ran first-round PCR with primers specific to each TRBV and TRBJ gene. One entry per CDR3 protein, called by TCRdb with MiXCR from the multiplex PCR reads. The table records about 59,000 distinct CDR3 sequences, about 25% of them present only once. The source was PBMCs, collected before or after stereotactic body radiation therapy (not recorded which). Receptor source: a donor over 45 with non-small cell lung cancer.

This clonotype appeared once. This is likely an artifact of a read error, given a far larger clone one base away. This sequence joins TRBV7-9 and TRBJ2-1; no reliable D call. The ends were cut back, 5 bases at V and 0 bases at J, with 11 bases in the middle. CDR1 and CDR2 from the germline V gene are SEHNR and FQNEAQ (reference sequence). The CDR3 sequence is 15 residues long. The CDR3 sequence: CASSPTQDSYNEQFF. The CDR3 DNA reads TGTGCCAGCAGCCCAACTCAGGACTCCTACAATGAGCAGTTCTTC.

In this sample, this clonotype turned up many times. The chain uses TRBV18 and TRBJ1-1; possibly TRBD1 for D (5 bases). Germline lookup yields CDR1 KGHSH and CDR2 LQKENI. V lost 1 base and J 5 bases, leaving 14 bases between the germline ends. The CDR3 length is 15 residues. The CDR3 here is CASSPRSGPGTEAFF. As DNA, the CDR3 is TGTGCCAGCTCACCACGGTCAGGGCCGGGTACTGAAGCTTTCTTT.

This clonotype was recorded at least ten times. V usage is TRBV5-6 and J usage is TRBJ1-5; the match to TRBD1 covers 8 bases. This CDR3 has 15 residues. Germline loops: CDR1 SGHDT, CDR2 YYEEEE. V shed 1 base, J shed 3 bases, and the junction held 3 bases outside the gene matches. The CDR3, as DNA: TGTGCCAGCAGCTTGACAGGGGGTTACAATCAGCCCCAGCATTTT. Encoded protein: CASSLTGGYNQPQHF.

This clonotype occurred many times. The chain recombines TRBV4-2 with TRBJ1-2; D perhaps matches TRBD1 (6 bases). The CDR3 spans 12 residues. Trimming stripped 5 bases from V and 5 bases from J, with 9 bases between. Per germline, CDR1 LGHNA and CDR2 YNFKEQ. The CDR3 loop is CASSLDRYGYTF. CDR3 sequence (DNA): TGTGCCAGCAGCTTGGACAGATATGGCTACACCTTC.

This clonotype was detected ten times or more. This chain uses TRBV5-1 with TRBJ2-3, with 14 bases aligning to TRBD2. The germline CDR1 and CDR2 sequences are SGHRS and YFSETQ. The CDR3 consists of 16 residues. With 4 bases clipped from V and 6 bases from J, the junction kept 7 bases outside the gene matches. CDR3 sequence: CASSPGLAGDVDTQYF. Here the CDR3 DNA reads TGCGCCAGCAGCCCGGGACTAGCGGGGGATGTGGATACGCAGTATTTT.

This clonotype has a count of ten or more. The chain combines TRBV30 with TRBJ1-4, with 10 bases that match TRBD1. The CDR3 extends over 16 amino acids. CDR1 and CDR2 (germline): GTSNPN, SVGIG (reference sequence). Losses at the gene ends were 0 bases for V and 7 bases for J; bases not matched to a gene: 8. In nucleotides, the CDR3 is TGTGCCTGGAGTGTGTCCCCGGGACAGGGGCGTGAAAAACTGTTTTTT. This encodes CAWSVSPGQGREKLFF.

This clonotype was found many times. This chain joins TRBV27 and TRBJ1-2; 7 nucleotides line up with TRBD1. J was trimmed by 8 bases and V by 8 bases; bases with no gene match: 5. Germline values: CDR1 MNHEY, CDR2 SMNVEV (reference sequence). This CDR3 contains 11 residues. The CDR3 DNA is TGTGCCAGCCGAGACAGGGCGGGCTACACCTTC. Translating gives CASRDRAGYTF.